The clone carrying this TCR beta chain showed up many times. Its matching antigen is unknown. The entry originates in a study of read filtering for tumor transcriptome and immune sequencing. Study-level information: Transcriptome libraries were built from DNase-treated RNA. Study-level results: IR-seq captured clonotypes deeper and more reliably than RNA-seq. The sorted CD138-negative fraction was a mixed bone marrow immune population, not purified T cells. Correlation between methods rose after single-read clonotypes were removed.

This library used roughly 400 ng RNA and molecular barcoded adaptors spanning alpha/delta and beta/gamma chains. TCRdb re-called the reads through MiXCR, storing one row per CDR3 protein. The table records 90,000 or so distinct CDR3 sequences, 20% to 25% of them present only once. V lost 7 bases to trimming and J lost 3 bases; unmatched junction nucleotides: 7. Germline assignment: CDR1 SQVTM and CDR2 ANQGSEA. This CDR3 has 13 residues. V usage is TRBV29-1 and J usage is TRBJ2-5, with 8 bases identical to TRBD1. The sample was a population of CD138-negative cells sorted from bone marrow. The TCR originated in a donor at least 40 years old with multiple myeloma. This CDR3 reads CSARTGKKETQYF. CDR3 DNA sequence: TGCAGCGCACGGACAGGGAAAAAAGAGACCCAGTACTTC.